Each of the 28 T cell receptor beta chains below was sequenced from the same sample in a study of blood T cell repertoires in COVID-19. Sequencing used immunoSEQ multiplex PCR; TCRdb keeps in-frame clones, though not all of them. The sample lists more than 450,000 clones, roughly 87% occurring once. Sequenced input: PBMCs or T cells enriched from blood (not recorded which). The receptors derive from a woman aged 18-29 years who had recovered from COVID-19.

The chain has TRBV10-1 and TRBJ2-1; D may be TRBD1 (5 bases). Deletions cut 3 bases from V and 5 bases from J, with 17 bases between. This CDR3 has 16 residues. Per germline, CDR1 WNHNN and CDR2 SYGVQD (reference sequence). CDR3 sequence reads: CASSDDPVTGDNEQFF. CDR3 in DNA: TGCGCCAGCAGTGATGACCCAGTCACAGGAGACAATGAGCAGTTCTTC.

Here the CDR3 reads CAIRANTQGPLNYGYTF. In DNA form, the CDR3 reads TGTGCCATCAGAGCTAATACCCAGGGCCCCCTTAACTATGGCTACACCTTC. J is TRBJ1-2 and V is TRBV10-3; D might be TRBD1 (5 bases). There are 17 residues in the CDR3. Looked up from germline, CDR1 is ENHRY and CDR2 is SYGVKD. V was shortened by 6 bases and J by 1 base, with 21 bases between the two germline ends.

This clone was found a few times. V usage is TRBV29-1 and J usage is TRBJ2-7, with a weak D call TRBD2 (6 bases). This CDR3 is built from 11 residues. Trimming shortened V by 4 bases and J by 2 bases, and 6 bases separated the two germline ends. Germline CDR1 is SQVTM and CDR2 is ANQGSEA. The CDR3 DNA sequence: TGCAGCGTTGGCGGGACCTACGAGCAGTACTTC. Translated: CSVGGTYEQYF.

The rearrangement joins TRBV27 to TRBJ1-1; D is undetermined. The CDR3 is 13 amino acids. Germline loops: CDR1 MNHEY, CDR2 SMNVEV (reference sequence). V was trimmed by 6 bases and J by 3 bases, leaving 11 bases between them. The CDR3 loop is CASRGRTYTEAFF. The CDR3 DNA reads as TGTGCCAGCAGAGGGAGAACCTACACTGAAGCTTTCTTT.

The gene calls are TRBV12-3 or TRBV12-4 and TRBJ1-5; D not certain. Deletions cut 6 bases from V and 3 bases from J, with 9 bases between. This CDR3 has 13 amino acids. In DNA form, the CDR3 reads TGTGCCAGCAGCCGAGCTCTCAATCAGCCCCAGCATTTT. Protein sequence: CASSRALNQPQHF.

V gene TRBV6-5 combines with J gene TRBJ2-1; D gene unclear. V lost 4 bases and J lost 0, with 7 bases in between. Germline V gives CDR1 MNHEY, CDR2 SVGAGI. This CDR3 spans 14 amino acids. CDR3 residues: CASSSQSSYNEQFF. The CDR3 nucleotides read TGTGCCAGCAGTTCACAGAGCTCCTACAATGAGCAGTTCTTC.

This clone has only a few counts. The rearrangement joins TRBV15 to TRBJ1-1, with 7 bases fitting TRBD1. The germline V gene encodes CDR1 LNHNV and CDR2 YYDKDF (reference sequence). Losses at the gene ends were 1 base for V and 11 bases for J; bases not matched to a gene: 10. The CDR3 sequence is 14 residues long. The CDR3 sequence: CATSRGDDRAGAFF. The CDR3, as DNA: TGTGCCACCAGCAGAGGGGACGACAGGGCAGGGGCTTTCTTT.

The J gene is TRBJ2-2, the V gene TRBV7-2; TRBD2 aligns across 8 bases. The junction had 13 bases not matched to a gene; V was cut back by 5 bases and J by 2 bases. Germline V gene data show CDR1 as SGHTA and CDR2 as FQGNSA. This CDR3 comprises 18 residues. The CDR3: CASSPKPPGLVNTGELFF. CDR3 coding DNA: TGTGCCAGCAGCCCAAAACCTCCGGGACTAGTCAACACCGGGGAGCTGTTTTTT.

This rearrangement joins TRBV19 to TRBJ2-4, with D possibly TRBD1 on 7 matching bases. The CDR3 totals 17 residues. Per the germline V gene, CDR1 is LNHDA and CDR2 is SQIVND (reference sequence). V lost 3 bases and J lost 6, with 21 bases in between. The CDR3 is CASSMNRGAGSGNIQYF. In DNA form, the CDR3 reads TGTGCCAGTAGTATGAACAGGGGAGCGGGCAGCGGAAACATTCAGTACTTC.

This rearrangement joins TRBV5-1 to TRBJ2-5; tentative D call: TRBD2 (5 bases). This CDR3 is 17 amino acids long. Germline loops: CDR1 SGHRS, CDR2 YFSETQ. Trimming cost V 0 bases and J 2 bases, with 17 bases left between them. The DNA for the CDR3 is TGCGCCAGCAGCTTGGGTGCCGGGGAGATCCGACAAGAGACCCAGTACTTC. This codes for CASSLGAGEIRQETQYF.

V gene TRBV7-2 combines with J gene TRBJ1-1; D call uncertain. Germline-derived CDR1 and CDR2 are SGHTA and FQGNSA. Trimming pared 1 base from V and 0 bases from J, leaving 6 bases between. CDR3 length equals 14 residues. The CDR3 reads CASSLGLMNTEAFF. CDR3 DNA: TGTGCCAGCAGCTTAGGACTGATGAACACTGAAGCTTTCTTT.

V and J are TRBV19 and TRBJ2-7; 9 nucleotides agree with TRBD1. This CDR3 has 16 amino acids. Per germline, CDR1 LNHDA and CDR2 SQIVND (reference sequence). With V trimmed by 4 bases and J by 4 bases, 11 bases remained unmatched. The DNA of the CDR3 is TGTGCCAGTAGTACGCTCCTGGGACAGGGAGGATACGAGCAGTACTTC. This translates into CASSTLLGQGGYEQYF.

The chain recombines TRBV7-2 with TRBJ2-3; the D is unclear. CDR1 and CDR2 from the germline V gene are SGHTA and FQGNSA. There are 13 residues in the CDR3. Trimming cost V 1 base and J 5 bases, with 7 bases left between them. The CDR3, as DNA: TGTGCCAGCAGCTTAGAAGGAGAAGATACGCAGTATTTT. Residues: CASSLEGEDTQYF.

This clone has only one observation. The chain combines TRBV7-5 with TRBJ2-7; the table's D gene call, TRBD1, was not cross checked with the DNA. TRBV7-5 is given as a pseudogene. The CDR3 is made up of 16 amino acids. In DNA, the CDR3 is TGTGCCAGAAGCTTAGAAAGTAAACAGGGGGAACACGAGCAGTACTTC. Protein sequence: CARSLESKQGEHEQYF.

This clone was detected once. This chain connects TRBV28 to TRBJ2-5; TRBD1 is a possible D gene (5 bases). The CDR3 is 12 amino acids. CDR1 and CDR2 from the germline V gene are MDHEN and SYDVKM. Trimming left V 5 bases short and J 3 bases short, with 7 bases between. CDR3: CASSRGKETQYF. In DNA form, the CDR3 reads TGTGCCAGCAGTAGGGGAAAAGAGACCCAGTACTTC. The whole variable domain, filled in from reference TRBV28 and TRBJ2-5, reads DVKVTQSSRYLVKRTGEKVFLECVQDMDHENMFWYRQDPGLGLRLIYFSYDVKMKEKGDIPEGYSVSREKKERFSLILESASTNQTSMYLCASSRGKETQYFGPGTRLLVL.

A single count supports this clone. This chain joins TRBV28 and TRBJ1-5; D might be TRBD1 (6 bases). CDR1 and CDR2 (germline): MDHEN, SYDVKM. The CDR3 runs 13 residues. V lost 6 bases to trimming and J lost 6 bases, with 12 bases between them. CDR3 region: CASRPTGLQPQHF. Here the CDR3 DNA reads TGTGCCAGCAGACCAACAGGGCTTCAGCCCCAGCATTTT.

The table lists this clone with a few counts. The V and J genes are TRBV18 and TRBJ2-5; 14 positions match TRBD2. The V gene's germline CDR1 is KGHSH and CDR2 LQKENI. J was trimmed by 3 bases and V by 3 bases; bases with no gene match: 9. The CDR3 is 18 residues long. CDR3: CASSPRTSGGKPEETQYF. CDR3 nucleotides: TGTGCCAGCTCACCCAGGACTAGCGGGGGGAAACCTGAAGAGACCCAGTACTTC.

The V gene is TRBV2, the J gene TRBJ1-3; 8 bases are a match to TRBD1. V lost 3 bases, J lost 2 bases, and 6 bases stayed unmatched. The CDR3 totals 16 residues. Germline CDR1 and CDR2: SNHLY and FYNNEI. The CDR3 nucleotides read TGTGCCAGCAGTGATCGTCTGGGACAGGCTGGAAACACCATATATTTT. It encodes CASSDRLGQAGNTIYF.

The chain recombines TRBV5-4 with TRBJ2-3, with D possibly being TRBD2 (6 bases). The CDR3 totals 16 residues. Trimming took off 4 bases at V and 1 base at J, with 16 bases between the two ends. The germline V gene encodes CDR1 SGHNT and CDR2 YYREEE (reference sequence). CDR3 residues: CASSNRGPGGTDTQYF. For the CDR3, the DNA is TGTGCCAGCAGCAATCGCGGGCCGGGGGGCACAGATACGCAGTATTTT.

The rearrangement uses TRBV30 and TRBJ1-5; no reliable D call. The ends were cut back, 1 base at V and 4 bases at J, with 8 bases in the middle. Germline CDR1 is GTSNPN and CDR2 is SVGIG (reference sequence). This CDR3 has 13 residues. CDR3 sequence (DNA): TGTGCCTGGAGTGCGCAGGTGAATCAGCCCCAGCATTTT. The encoded protein is CAWSAQVNQPQHF.

The chain couples TRBV28 to TRBJ2-7; D possibly corresponds to TRBD1 (6 bases). Trimming took 4 bases from V and 0 from J, leaving 16 bases between them. Germline V gives CDR1 MDHEN, CDR2 SYDVKM. This CDR3 region has 16 residues. For the CDR3, the DNA is TGTGCCAGCAGTTCCCCTCAGACAGGTGCCTCCTACGAGCAGTACTTC. Translating gives CASSSPQTGASYEQYF. The complete variable domain, with remaining parts taken from reference TRBV28 and TRBJ2-7, reads DVKVTQSSRYLVKRTGEKVFLECVQDMDHENMFWYRQDPGLGLRLIYFSYDVKMKEKGDIPEGYSVSREKKERFSLILESASTNQTSMYLCASSSPQTGASYEQYFGPGTRLTVT.

The chain recombines TRBV30 with TRBJ1-2; D gene uncertain. Deletions cut 7 bases from V and 4 bases from J, with 13 bases between. Germline CDR1 and CDR2: GTSNPN and SVGIG (reference sequence). The CDR3 has 12 amino acids. CDR3 in DNA: TGTGCCTTTGGCAGGTTCCGCTATGGCTACACCTTC. It encodes CAFGRFRYGYTF.

The J gene is TRBJ2-3, the V gene TRBV5-1; the match to TRBD2 covers 12 bases. Trimming took 4 bases from V and 5 from J; bases not matched to a gene: 2. The CDR3 covers 14 residues. In germline, CDR1 is SGHRS, CDR2 YFSETQ. The CDR3, as DNA: TGCGCCAGCAGCGCGGGACTAGCGGGAGATACGCAGTATTTT. Encoded protein: CASSAGLAGDTQYF.

This clone was detected only once. The rearrangement uses TRBV4-1 and TRBJ2-1; no definite D call. Trimming left V 3 bases short and J 7 bases short, with 10 bases between. This CDR3 contains 13 residues. Germline lookup yields CDR1 MGHRA and CDR2 YSYEKL. CDR3 in amino acids: CASSHPFSNEQFF. Here the CDR3 DNA reads TGCGCCAGCAGCCACCCTTTTTCGAATGAGCAGTTCTTC.

The gene calls are TRBV14 and TRBJ1-2; the D gene is possibly TRBD1 (5 bases). The CDR3 runs to 15 residues. Germline assignment: CDR1 SGHDN and CDR2 FVKESK. The V end was cut by 5 bases, the J end by 6 bases, with 19 bases between. The CDR3: CASSNLLLTGDGYTF. In DNA form, the CDR3 reads TGTGCCAGCAGCAATCTCCTACTCACGGGGGATGGCTACACCTTC.

The chain combines TRBV7-2 with TRBJ2-2; 9 bases fit TRBD2. The J segment lost 3 bases and the V segment lost 5 bases, leaving 7 bases of the junction unmatched. CDR1 and CDR2 (germline): SGHTA, FQGNSA. There are 16 residues in the CDR3. CDR3: CASSQGTSQYTGELFF. The CDR3 bases are TGTGCCAGCAGCCAAGGGACTAGCCAATACACCGGGGAGCTGTTTTTT.

This clone was found once. V gene TRBV12-5 combines with J gene TRBJ1-1; D possibly corresponds to TRBD1 (5 bases). Trimming stripped 4 bases from V and 4 bases from J, with 13 bases between. The CDR3 totals 14 residues. CDR1 and CDR2 (germline): LGHNT, FRNRAP. CDR3 sequence: CASGSEGFGTEAFF. The CDR3 DNA reads as TGTGCTAGTGGTTCGGAGGGGTTTGGCACTGAAGCTTTCTTT.

This chain uses TRBV7-9 with TRBJ2-2; tentatively, D is TRBD1 (6 bases). The CDR3 consists of 15 residues. V lost 2 bases and J 4 bases, leaving 11 bases between the germline ends. Germline-derived CDR1 and CDR2 are SEHNR and FQNEAQ (reference sequence). CDR3 sequence reads: CASSLKTGPTGELFF. CDR3 nucleotide sequence: TGTGCCAGCAGCTTAAAGACAGGACCCACCGGGGAGCTGTTTTTT. The full variable domain, completed using reference TRBV7-9 and TRBJ2-2, is DTGVSQNPRHKITKRGQNVTFRCDPISEHNRLYWYRQTLGQGPEFLTYFQNEAQLEKSRLLSDRFSAERPKGSFSTLEIQRTEQGDSAMYLCASSLKTGPTGELFFGEGSRLTVL.